This TCR beta chain came from a study of a mutant IDH1 vaccine in newly diagnosed glioma. The wider study: Treated patients had a mean age of roughly 39 years and a 62.5% male, 37.5% female split. Beforehand, treatment had been radiotherapy, temozolomide, or both; the majority received both.

The data were produced by immunoSEQ multiplex PCR, yet TCRdb's version contains in-frame clones alone and is incomplete. The sample lists 92,000 or so clones, approximately 80% occurring once. Germline lookup yields CDR1 ENHRY and CDR2 SYGVKD. The CDR3 spans 15 residues. The V end lost 3 bases, the J end lost 6 bases, and 14 bases lay between the germline ends. Documented time point: baseline, week 1 (first vaccination visit). Treatment indicated: pre-vaccination baseline after standard-of-care therapy. Donors had new IDH1-mutant astrocytomas of WHO grade 3 or 4 (ATRX-lost). Source: PBMCs, taken from a glioma patient treated with radiotherapy, temozolomide or both. The chain combines TRBV10-3 with TRBJ2-2; D gene uncertain. The TCR sequence derives from a man aged 35 to 55 with glioma. Some clones in this sample may be carry-over from other donors' samples. The CDR3 region is CAISDFGRAAGELFF. CDR3 nucleotide sequence: TGTGCCATCAGTGATTTTGGAAGGGCGGCCGGGGAGCTGTTTTTT.